The 29 T cell receptor beta chains reported below all come from one sample, sequenced in a study of blood T cell repertoires in COVID-19. Assay used: immunoSEQ multiplex PCR; TCRdb lists only in-frame clones, some missing. The table has under 300,000 clones, about 88% seen once. Material for sequencing was peripheral blood. These receptors were taken from a woman aged 70-85 years with COVID-19, enrolled during active disease.

This chain links TRBV6-5 with TRBJ2-7, with D perhaps TRBD1 (6 bases). The germline V gene encodes CDR1 MNHEY and CDR2 SVGAGI. The CDR3 runs 15 residues. The V gene lost 7 bases and the J gene lost 2 bases, with 18 bases spanning the gap. CDR3 sequence: CASKGIRDTAYEQYF. In DNA form, the CDR3 reads TGTGCCAGCAAAGGTATCCGGGACACAGCCTACGAGCAGTACTTC.

This rearrangement joins TRBV27 to TRBJ1-5; 10 bases are shared with TRBD1. Germline V CDR1 and CDR2: MNHEY, SMNVEV (reference sequence). This CDR3 region has 18 residues. With 4 bases clipped from V and 7 bases from J, the junction kept 16 bases outside the gene matches. CDR3 protein: CASSSRYTRQGARQPQHF. CDR3 bases: TGTGCCAGCAGTTCACGATACACGAGACAGGGGGCGCGGCAGCCCCAGCATTTT.

The chain links TRBV5-1 to TRBJ1-2, with 7 positions matching TRBD1. Per the germline V gene, CDR1 is SGHRS and CDR2 is YFSETQ. The J segment lost 2 bases and the V segment lost 5 bases, leaving 9 bases of the junction unmatched. CDR3 length: 15 amino acids. CDR3 loop: CASRLEGAGNYGYTF. Here the CDR3 DNA reads TGCGCCAGCAGACTTGAGGGGGCGGGCAACTATGGCTACACCTTC. The full variable domain, completed using reference TRBV5-1 and TRBJ1-2, is KAGVTQTPRYLIKTRGQQVTLSCSPISGHRSVSWYQQTPGQGLQFLFEYFSETQRNKGNFPGRFSGRQFSNSRSEMNVSTLELGDSALYLCASRLEGAGNYGYTFGSGTRLTVV.

This sequence joins TRBV7-2 and TRBJ2-3; 12 bases match TRBD2. CDR1 and CDR2 from the germline V gene are SGHTA and FQGNSA. Trimming took 5 bases from V and 4 from J; bases not matched to a gene: 7. The CDR3 has 16 amino acids. The CDR3 region is CASSQGLAGWADTQYF. CDR3 coding DNA: TGTGCCAGCAGCCAAGGACTAGCGGGGTGGGCAGATACGCAGTATTTT.

V usage is TRBV19 and J usage is TRBJ2-7, with D perhaps TRBD2 (6 bases). The CDR3 has 13 residues. V gave up 4 bases and J gave up 5 bases, with 12 bases separating them. Germline CDR1 is LNHDA and CDR2 is SQIVND (reference sequence). The CDR3 DNA sequence: TGTGCCAGTAGTAGGCAGGGAGGCGACGAGCAGTACTTC. This gives the protein CASSRQGGDEQYF.

This rearrangement joins TRBV9 to TRBJ1-6; D gene ambiguous. Looked up from germline, CDR1 is SGDLS and CDR2 is YYNGEE. This CDR3 region has 15 residues. The V end lost 0 bases, the J end lost 7 bases, and 11 bases lay between the germline ends. The CDR3 sequence: CASSVDSTLNSPLHF. CDR3 DNA: TGTGCCAGCAGCGTAGACTCGACACTGAATTCACCCCTCCACTTT.

The gene calls are TRBV30 and TRBJ1-1; D is perhaps TRBD1 (5 bases). Trimming removed 5 bases from V and 1 base from J, with 8 bases in between. CDR3 size: 12 residues. Germline loops: CDR1 GTSNPN, CDR2 SVGIG (reference sequence). CDR3 DNA: TGTGCCTGGGGGACTCGGAACACTGAAGCTTTCTTT. As protein: CAWGTRNTEAFF.

The chain is built from TRBV20-1 and TRBJ2-5, with no clear D. The CDR3 is 13 residues long. With 3 bases removed from V and 0 bases from J, the gap between germline ends came to 8 bases. The germline V gene encodes CDR1 DFQATT and CDR2 SNEGSKA (reference sequence). CDR3: CSASALDQETQYF. The CDR3 coding sequence is TGCAGTGCTAGTGCGCTAGACCAAGAGACCCAGTACTTC.

This clone was counted once. The J gene is TRBJ2-1, the V gene TRBV4-1; 8 bases line up with TRBD2. The germline CDR1 and CDR2 sequences are MGHRA and YSYEKL. The CDR3 is made up of 15 amino acids. The V gene end was trimmed by 1 base and the J gene end by 8 bases; junction bases not matched to a gene: 7. The CDR3, as DNA: TGCGCCAGCAGCCAAGTAGGGGCGGGGGGTGATGAGCAGTTCTTC. This translates into CASSQVGAGGDEQFF.

This clone showed up just a few times. This sequence joins TRBV5-8 and TRBJ1-6, with D perhaps TRBD1 (6 bases). Germline V CDR1 and CDR2: SGHTS, YDEGEE. There are 14 residues in the CDR3. Trimming took 3 bases from V and 10 from J, leaving 14 bases between them. The CDR3 nucleotides read TGTGCCAGCAGCTGGGGGGGGGCTTGGTCACCCCTCCACTTT. It translates to CASSWGGAWSPLHF.

This rearrangement joins TRBV5-1 to TRBJ2-4; D possibly corresponds to TRBD2 (6 bases). Trimming removed 4 bases from V and 8 bases from J, with 13 bases in between. Germline lookup yields CDR1 SGHRS and CDR2 YFSETQ. The CDR3 sequence is 13 residues long. In DNA form, the CDR3 reads TGCGCCAGCAGCGGCGGGGTTAGGGACATTCAGTACTTC. It codes for CASSGGVRDIQYF.

The chain has TRBV4-1 and TRBJ2-2; 8 bases line up with TRBD2. Germline V gene sequence: CDR1 MGHRA, CDR2 YSYEKL. The CDR3 sequence is 18 residues long. J lost 5 bases, V lost 3 bases, and 14 bases had no gene match. This CDR3 is CASSQDTAGVVFTGELFF. CDR3 DNA: TGCGCCAGCAGCCAGGATACAGCGGGGGTGGTTTTTACCGGGGAGCTGTTTTTT.

This clone was counted a few times. V gene TRBV9 combines with J gene TRBJ1-1, with a weak D call TRBD1 (6 bases). This CDR3 has 12 amino acids. Per germline, CDR1 SGDLS and CDR2 YYNGEE. Between the trimmed V and J ends, which lost 4 bases and 6 bases, there was a span of 10 bases. The CDR3 region is CASSLQGPEAFF. As DNA, the CDR3 is TGTGCCAGCAGCTTACAGGGTCCTGAAGCTTTCTTT.

This clone occurred a few times. V gene TRBV4-3 combines with J gene TRBJ1-6; the D gene is possibly TRBD1 (5 bases). Trimming shortened V by 2 bases and J by 5 bases, and 13 bases separated the two germline ends. Per germline, CDR1 LGHNA and CDR2 YSLEER. The CDR3 loop spans 16 amino acids. The DNA for the CDR3 is TGCGCCAGCAGCCAACAGGAGGGGCTTCATAATTCACCCCTCCACTTT. Protein sequence: CASSQQEGLHNSPLHF.

The CDR3 DNA is TGTGCCAGTACCCTCCTCTCTGGAAACACCATATATTTT. Translating it yields CASTLLSGNTIYF. The chain has TRBV19 and TRBJ1-3; D is unresolved. This CDR3 is built from 13 residues. The germline gives CDR1 LNHDA, CDR2 SQIVND (reference sequence). V lost 7 bases and J lost 0, with 7 bases in between.

This clone has a single count. The J gene is TRBJ2-7, the V gene TRBV7-9, with 8 bases fitting TRBD1. With 1 base clipped from V and 2 bases from J, the junction kept 1 base outside the gene matches. This CDR3 region has 14 residues. Germline loops: CDR1 SEHNR, CDR2 FQNEAQ (reference sequence). This CDR3 reads CASSLVQGAYEQYF. CDR3 in DNA: TGTGCCAGCAGCTTAGTACAGGGGGCCTACGAGCAGTACTTC.

The V call is TRBV7-9, the J call TRBJ2-1; D is undetermined. Trimming took off 6 bases at V and 9 bases at J, with 18 bases between the two ends. CDR1 and CDR2 (germline): SEHNR, FQNEAQ (reference sequence). This CDR3 region has 14 residues. The CDR3 DNA reads as TGTGCCAGCAGTCCCTCGTGGGCACCCCCTGAGCAGTTCTTC. Its translation: CASSPSWAPPEQFF.

J is TRBJ1-2 and V is TRBV19; 10 bases are a match to TRBD1. CDR3 length: 14 amino acids. Trimming cost V 6 bases and J 2 bases; bases outside gene matches: 3. Looked up from germline, CDR1 is LNHDA and CDR2 is SQIVND (reference sequence). In DNA form, the CDR3 reads TGTGCCAGTAGGACAGGGGGCTCGAACTATGGCTACACCTTC. This codes for CASRTGGSNYGYTF. Drawing the rest from reference TRBV19 and TRBJ1-2, the complete variable domain is DGGITQSPKYLFRKEGQNVTLSCEQNLNHDAMYWYRQDPGQGLRLIYYSQIVNDFQKGDIAEGYSVSREKKESFPLTVTSAQKNPTAFYLCASRTGGSNYGYTFGSGTRLTVV.

The gene calls are TRBV11-2 and TRBJ1-2; 8 bases agree with TRBD1. The trim removed 4 bases at V and 8 bases at J, leaving 6 bases unmatched. The CDR3 length is 13 residues. The germline gives CDR1 SGHAT, CDR2 FQNNGV. DNA of the CDR3: TGTGCCAGCAGCTCTCAGGGGGCGTGGGGCTACACCTTC. This codes for CASSSQGAWGYTF.

The rearrangement uses TRBV29-1 and TRBJ2-3; the D gene is possibly TRBD2 (6 bases). The germline CDR1 and CDR2 sequences are SQVTM and ANQGSEA. The CDR3 spans 14 residues. With 0 bases removed from V and 2 bases from J, the gap between germline ends came to 9 bases. The CDR3 region has the DNA TGCAGCGTTGAAGAGGGACTCAACACAGATACGCAGTATTTT. Its translation: CSVEEGLNTDTQYF.

This chain connects TRBV5-6 to TRBJ2-2, with D hard to call. The germline CDR1 and CDR2 sequences are SGHDT and YYEEEE. CDR3 length: 12 amino acids. With 1 base removed from V and 10 bases from J, the gap between germline ends came to 8 bases. CDR3 sequence (DNA): TGTGCCAGCAGCTTGCGAGGAGAGGAGCTGTTTTTT. Translated, it gives CASSLRGEELFF.

The chain has TRBV6-5 and TRBJ2-3; 7 bases match TRBD1. Per the germline V gene, CDR1 is MNHEY and CDR2 is SVGAGI. The CDR3 runs 14 residues. Trimming took 5 bases from V and 3 from J; bases not matched to a gene: 5. DNA of the CDR3: TGTGCCAGCAGTCCTATACAGGGGACAGATACGCAGTATTTT. This translates into CASSPIQGTDTQYF.

V usage is TRBV18 and J usage is TRBJ2-5; D not resolved. V was clipped by 2 bases and J by 4 bases, with 8 bases between them. Germline CDR1 KGHSH, CDR2 LQKENI. This CDR3 is 13 amino acids long. The CDR3 protein is CASSPSRSETQYF. The CDR3 region has the DNA TGTGCCAGCTCACCAAGCAGGTCAGAGACCCAGTACTTC.

The chain uses TRBV7-3 and TRBJ2-1; 9 nucleotides match TRBD1. The CDR3 totals 15 residues. J lost 5 bases, V lost 5 bases, and 7 bases had no gene match. From germline, CDR1 is SGHTA and CDR2 FQGTGA. The chain's CDR3 is CASSPTGGFHNEQFF. The DNA of the CDR3 is TGTGCCAGCAGCCCCACAGGGGGCTTCCACAATGAGCAGTTCTTC.

The chain is built from TRBV7-2 and TRBJ2-1; 9 bases match TRBD1. The trim removed 1 base at V and 7 bases at J, leaving 14 bases unmatched. Per germline, CDR1 SGHTA and CDR2 FQGNSA. This CDR3 spans 18 amino acids. CDR3 amino acids: CASSLGTFGTGLSNEQFF. The CDR3 DNA sequence: TGTGCCAGCAGCTTAGGGACCTTTGGGACAGGGTTGTCGAATGAGCAGTTCTTC.

The rearrangement uses TRBV7-2 and TRBJ2-3; D is unclear. In germline, CDR1 is SGHTA, CDR2 FQGNSA. CDR3 length equals 14 residues. V was trimmed by 4 bases and J by 0 bases, leaving 8 bases between them. CDR3 DNA: TGTGCCAGCAGCTCCCCAACTAGCACAGATACGCAGTATTTT. Protein product: CASSSPTSTDTQYF.

The chain recombines TRBV28 with TRBJ1-5; possible D gene TRBD1, 5 bases. This CDR3 has 14 amino acids. Germline CDR1 is MDHEN and CDR2 is SYDVKM. Trimming pared 8 bases from V and 5 bases from J, leaving 16 bases between. The CDR3 DNA sequence: TGTGCCAGCTCCTTCCGGGACTCCTATCAGCCCCAGCATTTT. It encodes CASSFRDSYQPQHF.

The chain combines TRBV3-1 (or the pseudogene TRBV3-2) with TRBJ2-7; D is possibly TRBD1 (6 bases). The CDR3 has 15 amino acids. CDR1 and CDR2 (germline): LGHDT, YNNKEL (reference sequence). The germline V and J ends were trimmed by 4 bases and 3 bases, with 16 bases remaining between them. The chain's CDR3 is CASSLLGHLNYEQYF. The CDR3 nucleotides read TGTGCCAGCAGCCTGTTGGGACACCTGAACTACGAGCAGTACTTC.

This chain joins TRBV7-6 and TRBJ1-1, with D maybe TRBD1 (6 bases). The CDR3 is made up of 14 amino acids. Germline V gene sequence: CDR1 SGHVS, CDR2 FNYEAQ. With 1 base removed from V and 5 bases from J, the gap between germline ends came to 11 bases. The CDR3 loop is CASSLVERGTEAFF. The CDR3 nucleotides read TGTGCCAGCAGCTTAGTGGAGAGGGGGACTGAAGCTTTCTTT.